These T cell receptor beta chains were read from a single sample in a study of technical replicates of blood from a few donors. Some clones are missing from TCRdb's copy, which holds only in-frame ones; the method was immunoSEQ multiplex PCR. The sample consists of tens of thousands of clones, around 97% of them appearing once. Sequenced sample: T cells isolated from PBMCs. These receptors were taken from a human donor in good health. Both conserved end residues are part of each CDR3. Fields, in order: J gene, CDR3 length, clone size, V gene, D gene, CDR3 protein, CDR3 DNA. D genes are given only for firm matches. Rows give clone size only sometimes, using once, few, many, or a class for an expanded clone.

>TRBJ2-3|16|.|TRBV28|TRBD1
CASSPLTGIRTDTQYF
TGTGCCAGCAGTCCGCTGACAGGGATAAGGACAGATACGCAGTATTTT
>TRBJ1-5|13|.|TRBV27|.
CAIVSSSNQPQHF
TGTGCCATCGTGTCTAGCAGCAATCAGCCCCAGCATTTT
>TRBJ1-5|16|.|TRBV6-6|.
CASSPTIDLNDQPQHF
TGTGCCAGCAGTCCCACCATCGACTTAAACGATCAGCCCCAGCATTTT
>TRBJ1-2|15|once|TRBV7-8|TRBD1
CASSLDRVAPYGYTF
TGTGCCAGCAGCCTAGACAGGGTTGCTCCCTATGGCTACACCTTC
>TRBJ1-1|15|.|TRBV4-1|.
CASSRIRGGNTEAFF
TGCGCCAGCAGCCGGATTAGGGGAGGGAACACTGAAGCTTTCTTT
>TRBJ2-5|14|few|TRBV21-1|.
CASSKGGGAETQYF
TGTGCCAGCAGCAAAGGCGGGGGGGCAGAGACCCAGTACTTC
>TRBJ2-1|16|.|TRBV9|TRBD2
CASSGLGLAGDGEQFF
TGTGCCAGCAGCGGACTGGGACTAGCGGGAGACGGGGAGCAGTTCTTC
>TRBJ1-4|15|.|TRBV2|TRBD1
CASTQGGQGYEKLFF
TGTGCCAGCACGCAGGGAGGACAGGGGTATGAAAAACTGTTTTTT
>TRBJ1-1|18|.|TRBV4-1|TRBD1
CASSQVTGGRRPNTEAFF
TGCGCCAGCAGCCAAGTCACAGGGGGACGCCGCCCCAACACTGAAGCTTTCTTT
>TRBJ2-3|15|.|TRBV13|.
CASRYLSAYTDTQYF
TGTGCCAGCCGATATCTTAGCGCTTACACAGATACGCAGTATTTT
>TRBJ2-5|14|.|TRBV6-5|TRBD2
CASRGGGAGETQYF
TGTGCCAGCAGGGGCGGGGGGGCCGGGGAGACCCAGTACTTC
>TRBJ2-5|15|.|TRBV4-1|.
CASSQDMAARGTQYF
TGCGCCAGCAGCCAAGATATGGCAGCTCGGGGGACCCAGTACTTC
>TRBJ1-1|15|.|TRBV6-5|TRBD1
CASSYNRGIDTEAFF
TGTGCCAGCAGTTACAACAGGGGGATAGACACTGAAGCTTTCTTT
>TRBJ1-2|16|.|TRBV5-1|.
CASSFTGLSLRSGYTF
TGCGCCAGCAGCTTTACGGGACTCTCCCTTCGGAGTGGCTACACCTTC
>TRBJ2-3|14|.|TRBV9|.
CASSVVGATDTQYF
TGTGCCAGCAGCGTGGTGGGGGCGACAGATACGCAGTATTTT
>TRBJ1-1|15|.|TRBV19|.
CASSTSGTQNTEAFF
TGTGCCAGTAGTACGTCCGGGACACAGAACACTGAAGCTTTCTTT
>TRBJ1-6|21|once|TRBV5-1|TRBD1
CASSLPHVFRDRSSYNSPLHF
TGCGCCAGCAGCTTACCCCACGTTTTCCGGGACAGGAGCTCCTATAATTCACCCCTCCACTTT
>TRBJ1-6|16|.|TRBV7-3|TRBD1
CASSLGGTGLNSPLHF
TGTGCCAGCAGCTTAGGAGGGACAGGGTTGAATTCACCCCTCCACTTT
>TRBJ1-1|17|.|TRBV15|.
CATSRDLSSGAGTEAFF
TGTGCCACCAGCAGAGATCTCTCATCTGGGGCAGGAACTGAAGCTTTCTTT
>TRBJ2-7|13|.|TRBV2|TRBD1
CARRENRGGEQYF
TGTGCCAGAAGGGAAAACAGGGGTGGCGAGCAGTACTTC
>TRBJ1-1|14|.|TRBV29-1|.
CSVVLGGARTEAFF
TGCAGCGTTGTTTTAGGGGGGGCTAGGACTGAAGCTTTCTTT
>TRBJ2-2|13|.|TRBV11-2|.
CASSPILLGELFF
TGTGCCAGCAGCCCCATCCTACTCGGGGAGCTGTTTTTT
>TRBJ2-7|15|.|TRBV5-1|TRBD2
CASSFSGTSQVEQYF
TGCGCCAGCAGCTTCTCCGGGACTAGCCAGGTGGAGCAGTACTTC
>TRBJ2-5|15|.|TRBV4-1|TRBD2
CASSQLAGVQETQYF
TGCGCCAGCAGCCAACTAGCGGGGGTCCAAGAGACCCAGTACTTC
>TRBJ1-5|18|.|TRBV6-1|TRBD1
CASSARQGGQYSNQPQHF
TGTGCCAGCAGTGCGAGACAGGGGGGGCAGTATAGCAATCAGCCCCAGCATTTT
>TRBJ1-1|16|.|TRBV5-1|TRBD1
CASSLLGTGSNTEAFF
TGCGCCAGCAGCTTGTTGGGGACAGGGTCGAACACTGAAGCTTTCTTT
>TRBJ1-4|14|.|TRBV28|.
CASSFRDANEKLFF
TGTGCCAGCAGTTTCAGGGATGCTAATGAAAAACTGTTTTTT
>TRBJ2-7|14|.|TRBV6-1|TRBD1
CASSEVGQAYEQYF
TGTGCCAGCAGTGAAGTGGGACAGGCCTACGAGCAGTACTTC
>TRBJ1-2|15|.|TRBV4-2|TRBD1
CASSQDLEGARGYTF
TGTGCCAGCAGCCAAGACTTGGAGGGGGCGCGTGGCTACACCTTC
>TRBJ2-7|13|.|TRBV6-5|.
CASSYVTDGEQYF
TGTGCCAGCAGTTACGTGACAGACGGTGAGCAGTACTTC
>TRBJ2-7|17|.|TRBV27|.
CASSLLYTGAIAYEQYF
TGTGCCAGCAGTTTATTATATACAGGTGCTATTGCCTACGAGCAGTACTTC
>TRBJ1-1|13|once|TRBV10-3|.
CAISEGRVAEAFF
TGTGCCATCAGTGAGGGGAGGGTTGCTGAAGCTTTCTTT
>TRBJ2-2|13|.|TRBV6-1|.
CASSEIGSGELFF
TGTGCCAGCAGTGAAATCGGTAGTGGGGAGCTGTTTTTT
>TRBJ2-3|12|.|TRBV30|.
CAWEYIPDTQYF
TGTGCCTGGGAATACATCCCAGATACGCAGTATTTT
>TRBJ2-7|13|.|TRBV15|.
CATGAGNSYEQYF
TGTGCCACCGGGGCAGGGAATTCCTACGAGCAGTACTTC
>TRBJ1-5|15|.|TRBV19|TRBD1
CASSMPDRGLQPQHF
TGTGCCAGTAGTATGCCGGACAGGGGTTTACAGCCCCAGCATTTT
>TRBJ2-1|16|.|TRBV27|TRBD1
CASSVIKGAVNNEQFF
TGTGCCAGCAGTGTGATCAAGGGGGCTGTGAACAATGAGCAGTTCTTC
>TRBJ2-7|15|.|TRBV7-9|TRBD2
CASSLVGTSWSEQYF
TGTGCCAGCAGCTTGGTTGGGACTAGCTGGTCCGAGCAGTACTTC
>TRBJ2-7|12|.|TRBV2|.
CASKGEVYEQYF
TGTGCCAGCAAAGGGGAGGTCTACGAGCAGTACTTC
>TRBJ2-1|10|.|TRBV10-3|.
CATRDNEQFF
TGTGCCACAAGAGACAATGAGCAGTTCTTC
>TRBJ1-4|13|.|TRBV25-1|.
CASSDRVNEKLFF
TGTGCCAGCAGTGACAGGGTGAATGAAAAACTGTTTTTT
>TRBJ2-1|16|.|TRBV29-1|TRBD2
CSVRRRASGGGNEQFF
TGCAGCGTCCGCAGGCGGGCTAGCGGGGGAGGGAATGAGCAGTTCTTC
>TRBJ1-2|14|.|TRBV5-4|.
CASSLGLGRVSYTF
TGTGCCAGCAGCTTGGGATTGGGGAGAGTAAGCTACACCTTC
>TRBJ1-1|10|.|TRBV2|.
CASSGLGQGF
TGTGCCAGCAGTGGGTTGGGGCAGGGGTTT
>TRBJ2-2|18|.|TRBV30|TRBD2
CAWGPLTTGTSRTGELFF
TGTGCCTGGGGTCCTTTGACAACCGGGACTAGCAGGACCGGGGAGCTGTTTTTT